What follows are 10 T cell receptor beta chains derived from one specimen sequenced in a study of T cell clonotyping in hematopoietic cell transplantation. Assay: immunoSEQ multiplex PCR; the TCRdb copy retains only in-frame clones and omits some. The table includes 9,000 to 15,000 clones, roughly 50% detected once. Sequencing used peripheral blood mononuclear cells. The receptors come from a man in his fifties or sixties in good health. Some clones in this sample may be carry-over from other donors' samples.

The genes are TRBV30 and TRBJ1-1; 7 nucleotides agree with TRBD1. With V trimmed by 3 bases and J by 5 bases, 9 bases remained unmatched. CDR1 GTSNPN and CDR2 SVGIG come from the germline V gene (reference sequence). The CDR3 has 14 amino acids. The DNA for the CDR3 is TGTGCCTGGAGCGCGGACAGGTTGAGGACTGAAGCTTTCTTT. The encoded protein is CAWSADRLRTEAFF.

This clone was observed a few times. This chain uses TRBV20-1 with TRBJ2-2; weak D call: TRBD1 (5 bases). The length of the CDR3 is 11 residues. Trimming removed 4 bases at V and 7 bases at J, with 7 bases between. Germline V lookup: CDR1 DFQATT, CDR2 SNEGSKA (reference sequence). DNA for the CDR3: TGCAGTGCTATCCAGGGCGGGGAGCTGTTTTTT. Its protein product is CSAIQGGELFF.

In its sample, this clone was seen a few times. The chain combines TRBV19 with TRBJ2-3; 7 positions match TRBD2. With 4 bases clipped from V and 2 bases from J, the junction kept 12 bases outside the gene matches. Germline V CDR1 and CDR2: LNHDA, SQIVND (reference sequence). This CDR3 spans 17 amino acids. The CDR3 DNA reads TGTGCCAGTAGTACCTATGGGACTACCGTTCCCACAGATACGCAGTATTTT. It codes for CASSTYGTTVPTDTQYF.

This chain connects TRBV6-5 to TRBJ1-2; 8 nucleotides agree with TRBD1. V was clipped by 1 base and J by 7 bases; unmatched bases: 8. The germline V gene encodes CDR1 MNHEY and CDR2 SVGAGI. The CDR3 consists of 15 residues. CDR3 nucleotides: TGTGCCAGCAGTTACTTCGGACAGGGAGCTTCTGGCTACACCTTC. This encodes CASSYFGQGASGYTF.

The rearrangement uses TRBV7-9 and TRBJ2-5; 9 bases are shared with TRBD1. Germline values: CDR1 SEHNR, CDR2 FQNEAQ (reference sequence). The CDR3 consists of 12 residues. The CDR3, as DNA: TGTGGCTACGACAGGGGGGGAGAGACCCAGTACTTC. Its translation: CGYDRGGETQYF.

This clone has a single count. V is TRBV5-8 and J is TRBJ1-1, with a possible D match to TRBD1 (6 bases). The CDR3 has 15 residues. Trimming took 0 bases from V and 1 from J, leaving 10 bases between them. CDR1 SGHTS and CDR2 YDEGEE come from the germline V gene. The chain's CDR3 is CASSLGQDQNTEAFF. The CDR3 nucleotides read TGTGCCAGCAGCTTGGGACAGGATCAGAACACTGAAGCTTTCTTT.

The CDR3 spells CASSRPVNTEAFF. CDR3 nucleotides: TGTGCCAGCAGCCGACCTGTAAACACTGAAGCTTTCTTT. The V call is TRBV4-2, the J call TRBJ1-1; no clear D gene. The CDR3 has 13 amino acids. With 4 bases removed from V and 2 bases from J, the gap between germline ends came to 8 bases. CDR1 and CDR2 (germline): LGHNA, YNFKEQ.

The CDR3 DNA follows: TGTGCCTGGAGTGTAGGGGTTAACTATGGCTACACCTTC. Protein product: CAWSVGVNYGYTF. This chain links TRBV30 with TRBJ1-2, with a possible D match to TRBD1 (5 bases). CDR1 GTSNPN and CDR2 SVGIG come from the germline V gene (reference sequence). This CDR3 is built from 13 residues. The germline V and J ends were trimmed by 0 bases and 1 base, with 6 bases remaining between them.

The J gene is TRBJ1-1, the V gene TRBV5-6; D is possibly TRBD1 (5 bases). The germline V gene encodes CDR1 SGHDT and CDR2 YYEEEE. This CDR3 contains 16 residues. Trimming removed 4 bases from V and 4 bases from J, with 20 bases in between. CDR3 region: CASSPIPALGGTEAFF. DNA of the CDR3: TGTGCCAGCAGCCCAATCCCAGCCTTGGGGGGCACTGAAGCTTTCTTT.

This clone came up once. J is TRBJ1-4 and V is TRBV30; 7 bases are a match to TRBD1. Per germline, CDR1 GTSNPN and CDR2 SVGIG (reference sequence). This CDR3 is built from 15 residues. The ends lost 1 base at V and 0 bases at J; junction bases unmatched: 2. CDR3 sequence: CAWSDRGTTNEKLFF. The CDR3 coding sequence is TGTGCCTGGAGTGACAGGGGAACAACTAATGAAAAACTGTTTTTT.